The source of this T cell receptor beta chain is a study of blood T cell repertoires in COVID-19. On the study more broadly: Acute and convalescent COVID-19 specimens originated in the United States, Italy and Spain. Nucleic acid was either cDNA or gDNA, and it came from T cells, B-cell-depleted T cells, or PBMCs.

Only in-frame clones appear in the TCRdb table, and some are missing; sequencing was by immunoSEQ multiplex PCR. The table lists roughly 250,000 clones, roughly 88% of them singletons. V lost 1 base to trimming and J lost 5 bases, with 9 bases between them. The CDR3 extends over 14 amino acids. Sequencing used PBMCs or T cells enriched from blood (not recorded which). V and J are TRBV5-3 and TRBJ1-4, with D maybe TRBD1 (6 bases). TRBV5-3 is labeled an ORF, and its function is uncertain. This TCR derives from a woman aged 25 to 39 who had recovered from COVID-19. The DNA of the CDR3 is TGTGCCAGAAGCTTGAGGGGGGGAAATGAAAAACTGTTTTTT. This translates into CARSLRGGNEKLFF.